A single sample gave rise to the 22 T cell receptor beta chains below, sequenced in a study of T cells after yellow fever vaccination. TCRdb independently ran MiXCR on the 5' RACE reads; one entry per CDR3 protein. Here the sample spans about 240,000 distinct CDR3 sequences, about 7% being singletons. This material consisted of CD4+ T cells sorted from PBMCs, taken 15 days after the yellow fever booster vaccination. The receptors come from a young man who received the YFV17D yellow fever vaccine.

In this sample, this clonotype turned up a few times. This chain connects TRBV7-2 to TRBJ2-7; 7 bases are a match to TRBD1. This CDR3 has 12 residues. Trimming cost V 5 bases and J 5 bases; bases outside gene matches: 3. Per the germline V gene, CDR1 is SGHTA and CDR2 is FQGNSA. The CDR3: CASSNRGHEQYF. DNA for the CDR3: TGTGCCAGCAGCAACAGGGGCCACGAGCAGTACTTC.

The J gene is TRBJ2-3, the V gene TRBV20-1; D is possibly TRBD1 (6 bases). This CDR3 region has 15 residues. The germline V gene has CDR1 DFQATT and CDR2 SNEGSKA (reference sequence). Trimming stripped 5 bases from V and 2 bases from J, with 17 bases between. The CDR3 sequence is CSAPAFGGYTDTQYF. The CDR3 coding sequence is TGCAGTGCTCCAGCCTTTGGGGGCTACACAGATACGCAGTATTTT.

This clonotype was picked up a small number of times. The rearrangement links TRBV5-4 to TRBJ1-2; no definite D call. The germline CDR1 and CDR2 sequences are SGHNT and YYREEE (reference sequence). Between the trimmed V and J ends, which lost 3 bases and 5 bases, there was a span of 17 bases. The CDR3 loop spans 15 amino acids. CDR3 loop: CASSSPESGDYGYTF. As DNA, the CDR3 is TGTGCCAGCAGCTCCCCTGAGAGCGGTGATTATGGCTACACCTTC.

This clonotype was observed a few times. This chain's CDR3 is CASTKTGGYNEQFF. CDR3 bases: TGTGCCAGCACCAAGACAGGGGGCTACAATGAGCAGTTCTTC. V and J are TRBV12-3 or TRBV12-4 and TRBJ2-1, with TRBD1 identical over 9 bases. The CDR3 covers 14 residues. The trim removed 7 bases at V and 3 bases at J, leaving 4 bases unmatched.

The chain combines TRBV29-1 with TRBJ1-1; D call uncertain. This CDR3 comprises 14 residues. The germline V gene encodes CDR1 SQVTM and CDR2 ANQGSEA. Deletions cut 3 bases from V and 4 bases from J, with 15 bases between. The CDR3 here is CSVDGPGMGTEAFF. The CDR3 DNA reads as TGCAGCGTTGACGGGCCAGGCATGGGCACTGAAGCTTTCTTT.

This rearrangement joins TRBV5-1 to TRBJ2-5; D may be TRBD1 (5 bases). This CDR3 has 13 residues. Germline V CDR1 and CDR2: SGHRS, YFSETQ. V was clipped by 5 bases and J by 2 bases, with 10 bases between them. The CDR3 here is CASRQNRQETQYF. The CDR3 DNA sequence: TGCGCCAGCAGACAAAACAGGCAAGAGACCCAGTACTTC.

The DNA of the CDR3 is TGCGCCAGCAGCCAGGAGATAGCGGGAGCCTACGAGCAGTACTTC. It encodes CASSQEIAGAYEQYF. V and J are TRBV4-1 and TRBJ2-7; 9 bases match TRBD2. Germline CDR1 MGHRA, CDR2 YSYEKL. The CDR3 runs to 15 residues. The V gene end was trimmed by 3 bases and the J gene end by 2 bases; junction bases not matched to a gene: 5.

This clonotype occurred a few times. This chain links TRBV20-1 with TRBJ2-3; 8 bases are shared with TRBD2. Losses at the gene ends were 7 bases for V and 4 bases for J; bases not matched to a gene: 10. The germline V gene encodes CDR1 DFQATT and CDR2 SNEGSKA (reference sequence). CDR3 length: 14 amino acids. CDR3: CSVIEVGGADTQYF. CDR3 bases: TGCAGTGTGATAGAAGTCGGGGGGGCAGATACGCAGTATTTT.

The chain uses TRBV5-1 and TRBJ2-7; 10 nucleotides agree with TRBD1. CDR1 is SGHRS and CDR2 is YFSETQ in the germline V gene. The CDR3 is 14 residues long. V shed 0 bases and J 7 bases; nucleotides not matched to a gene: 4. CDR3 sequence reads: CASSLGQGAWEQYF. The CDR3 DNA reads as TGCGCCAGCAGCTTGGGACAGGGGGCTTGGGAGCAGTACTTC.

This rearrangement joins TRBV30 to TRBJ2-1; tentatively, D is TRBD1 or TRBD2 (5 bases each). The ends were cut back, 7 bases at V and 8 bases at J, with 15 bases in the middle. Germline V gives CDR1 GTSNPN, CDR2 SVGIG (reference sequence). The CDR3 covers 12 residues. CDR3 sequence reads: CASPGRGDEQFF. For the CDR3, the DNA is TGTGCCTCCCCGGGGAGAGGGGATGAGCAGTTCTTC.

This chain uses TRBV11-1 with TRBJ1-6; D gene uncertain. Germline CDR1 is SGHAT and CDR2 is FQDESV (reference sequence). V shed 3 bases and J shed 7 bases, with 10 bases lying between them. This CDR3 has 14 amino acids. The CDR3 region has the DNA TGTGCCAGCAGCTTCGTGGCAGAAAATTCACCCCTCCACTTT. Translation: CASSFVAENSPLHF.

This clonotype was observed many times. The chain employs TRBV27 and TRBJ2-1; 11 nucleotides line up with TRBD2. The CDR3 is 14 residues long. Germline values: CDR1 MNHEY, CDR2 SMNVEV (reference sequence). The V gene end was trimmed by 7 bases and the J gene end by 2 bases; junction bases not matched to a gene: 1. The DNA for the CDR3 is TGTGCCAGCACACTAGCGGGAGCCTACAATGAGCAGTTCTTC. Its protein is CASTLAGAYNEQFF.

Details on this clonotype: At one of its ends the junction is not consistent with the germline gene, which may arise from a read error. The CDR3 is CASSVTGGAATGELFF. Written as DNA, the CDR3 is TGTGCCAGCAGCGTAACAGGGGGCGCCGCGACCGGGGAGCTGTTTTTT. The V call is TRBV7-3, the J call TRBJ2-2, with TRBD1 matching 9 bases. This CDR3 region has 16 residues. Germline V gene sequence: CDR1 SGHTA, CDR2 FQGTGA.

This clonotype was found a few times. The rearrangement links TRBV5-6 to TRBJ2-2; D not resolved. The V end lost 2 bases, the J end lost 7 bases, and 6 bases lay between the germline ends. The length of the CDR3 is 12 residues. Germline V gene data show CDR1 as SGHDT and CDR2 as YYEEEE. The CDR3 DNA is TGTGCCAGCAGCTTACGGATCGGGGAGCTGTTTTTT. Its protein is CASSLRIGELFF.

This clonotype was recorded many times. The V call is TRBV7-3, the J call TRBJ2-2; D is uncertain. The CDR3 is 15 amino acids. The V and J ends lost 5 bases and 0 bases respectively, with 10 bases between them. Germline CDR1 reads SGHTA; CDR2 reads FQGTGA. The CDR3 DNA is TGTGCCAGCAGCCCCGTTGGGACGAACACCGGGGAGCTGTTTTTT. Protein product: CASSPVGTNTGELFF.

This clonotype has just a few counts. This chain links TRBV7-9 with TRBJ1-1, with D unresolved. Germline V gene data show CDR1 as SEHNR and CDR2 as FQNEAQ (reference sequence). V lost 5 bases and J lost 5, with 18 bases in between. The CDR3 covers 15 residues. CDR3 sequence (DNA): TGTGCCAGCAGCCCCCGACCGGAATCTTGGACTGAAGCTTTCTTT. The encoded protein is CASSPRPESWTEAFF.

The chain is built from TRBV18 and TRBJ2-1; 10 bases map to TRBD1. The CDR3 covers 14 residues. The germline CDR1 and CDR2 sequences are KGHSH and LQKENI. The trim removed 10 bases at V and 5 bases at J, leaving 8 bases unmatched. The DNA for the CDR3 is TGTGCCACCGGGACAGGGGTAGCAGACAATGAGCAGTTCTTC. Protein product: CATGTGVADNEQFF.

J is TRBJ2-5 and V is TRBV20-1; either TRBD1 or TRBD2 may supply D (5 bases each). The CDR3 sequence is 12 residues long. Germline loops: CDR1 DFQATT, CDR2 SNEGSKA (reference sequence). The V end lost 3 bases, the J end lost 1 base, and 6 bases lay between the germline ends. CDR3 sequence reads: CSARGVQETQYF. The CDR3 DNA follows: TGCAGTGCTAGGGGGGTCCAAGAGACCCAGTACTTC.

This clonotype was picked up many times. CDR3 nucleotides: TGTGCCAGCAGCTTAGCGTACAGGAGAACAGATACGCAGTATTTT. Residues: CASSLAYRRTDTQYF. V is TRBV7-2 and J is TRBJ2-3; possible D gene TRBD1, 5 bases. V shed 0 bases and J shed 3 bases, with 10 bases lying between them. CDR1 is SGHTA and CDR2 is FQGNSA in the germline V gene. The CDR3 spans 15 residues. The whole variable domain, filled in from reference TRBV7-2 and TRBJ2-3, reads GAGVSQSPSNKVTEKGKDVELRCDPISGHTALYWYRQSLGQGLEFLIYFQGNSAPDKSGLPSDRFSAERTGGSVSTLTIQRTQQEDSAVYLCASSLAYRRTDTQYFGPGTRLTVL.

The rearrangement joins TRBV28 to TRBJ2-7; D remains ambiguous. This CDR3 comprises 14 residues. The germline V gene has CDR1 MDHEN and CDR2 SYDVKM. V gave up 3 bases and J gave up 0 bases, with 9 bases separating them. The CDR3 region has the DNA TGTGCCAGCAGTTTCTATGGCATCTCCTACGAGCAGTACTTC. Protein product: CASSFYGISYEQYF. Full variable domain (missing parts from reference TRBV28 and TRBJ2-7): DVKVTQSSRYLVKRTGEKVFLECVQDMDHENMFWYRQDPGLGLRLIYFSYDVKMKEKGDIPEGYSVSREKKERFSLILESASTNQTSMYLCASSFYGISYEQYFGPGTRLTVT.

In its sample, this clonotype was seen many times. The J gene is TRBJ2-3, the V gene TRBV7-2, with D uncertain. Germline V gene lookup returns CDR1 SGHTA and CDR2 FQGNSA. The CDR3 is 13 residues long. V lost 5 bases, J lost 4 bases, and 10 bases lay in between. CDR3 nucleotides: TGTGCCAGCAGCCAGTACGGAGCAGATACGCAGTATTTT. Protein product: CASSQYGADTQYF.

With respect to this clonotype: At one of its ends the junction is not consistent with the germline gene, which may arise from a read error. V gene TRBV5-1 combines with J gene TRBJ2-5; D possibly matches TRBD1 or TRBD2 (5 bases each). Germline lookup yields CDR1 SGHRS and CDR2 YFSETQ. This CDR3 has 12 residues. In DNA form, the CDR3 reads TGCGCCAGCAGCTGGGGGTACGAGACCCACTACTTC. Translation: CASSWGYETHYF.